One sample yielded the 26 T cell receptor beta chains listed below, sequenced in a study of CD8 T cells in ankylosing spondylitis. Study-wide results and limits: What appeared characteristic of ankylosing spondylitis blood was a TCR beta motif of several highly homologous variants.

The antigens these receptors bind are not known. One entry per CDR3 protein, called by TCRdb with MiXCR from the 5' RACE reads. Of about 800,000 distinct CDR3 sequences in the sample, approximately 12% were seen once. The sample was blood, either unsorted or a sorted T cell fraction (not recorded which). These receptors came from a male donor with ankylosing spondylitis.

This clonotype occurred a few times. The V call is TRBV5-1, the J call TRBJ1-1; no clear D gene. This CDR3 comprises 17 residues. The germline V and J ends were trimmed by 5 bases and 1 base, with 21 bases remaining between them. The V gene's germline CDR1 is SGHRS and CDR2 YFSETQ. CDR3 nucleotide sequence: TGCGCCAGCAGTTATTGGTCGGGTCAGATCGGGAACACTGAAGCTTTCTTT. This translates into CASSYWSGQIGNTEAFF.

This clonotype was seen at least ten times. The CDR3 loop reads CASSLRSSSYNEQFF. The CDR3 nucleotides read TGTGCCAGCAGCTTACGCTCGAGCTCCTACAATGAGCAGTTCTTC. The chain links TRBV12-3 or TRBV12-4 to TRBJ2-1; no clear D. The CDR3 has 15 residues. Trimming pared 6 bases from V and 0 bases from J, leaving 12 bases between.

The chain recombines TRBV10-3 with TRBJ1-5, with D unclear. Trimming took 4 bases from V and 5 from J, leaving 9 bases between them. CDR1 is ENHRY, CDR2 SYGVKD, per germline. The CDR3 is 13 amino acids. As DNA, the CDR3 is TGTGCCATCAGTGTAGACGGGTATCAGCCCCAGCATTTT. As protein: CAISVDGYQPQHF.

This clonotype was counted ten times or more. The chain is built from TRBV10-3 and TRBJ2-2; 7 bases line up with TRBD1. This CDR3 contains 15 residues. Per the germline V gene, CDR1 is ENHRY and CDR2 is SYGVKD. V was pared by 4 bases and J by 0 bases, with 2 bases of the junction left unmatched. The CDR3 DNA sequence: TGTGCCATCAGTGGAGGGGGCGCGAACACCGGGGAGCTGTTTTTT. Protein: CAISGGGANTGELFF.

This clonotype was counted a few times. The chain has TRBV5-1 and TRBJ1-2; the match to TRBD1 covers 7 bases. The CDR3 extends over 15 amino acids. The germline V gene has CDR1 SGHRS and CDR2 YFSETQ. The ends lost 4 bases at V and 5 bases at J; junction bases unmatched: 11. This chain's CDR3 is CASSMQGTDTYGYTF. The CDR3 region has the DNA TGCGCCAGCAGCATGCAGGGGACAGATACTTATGGCTACACCTTC.

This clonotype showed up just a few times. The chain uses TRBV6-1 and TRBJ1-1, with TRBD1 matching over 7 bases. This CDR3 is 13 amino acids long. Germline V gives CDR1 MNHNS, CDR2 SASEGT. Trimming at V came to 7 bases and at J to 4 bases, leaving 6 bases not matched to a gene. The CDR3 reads CASTKPGGTEAFF. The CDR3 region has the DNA TGTGCCAGCACCAAACCAGGGGGCACTGAAGCTTTCTTT.

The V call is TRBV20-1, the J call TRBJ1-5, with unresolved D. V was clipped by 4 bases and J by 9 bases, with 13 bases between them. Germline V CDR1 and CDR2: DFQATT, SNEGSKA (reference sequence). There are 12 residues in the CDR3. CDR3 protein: CSATASPRPQHF. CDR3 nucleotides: TGCAGTGCTACAGCCTCCCCAAGGCCCCAGCATTTT.

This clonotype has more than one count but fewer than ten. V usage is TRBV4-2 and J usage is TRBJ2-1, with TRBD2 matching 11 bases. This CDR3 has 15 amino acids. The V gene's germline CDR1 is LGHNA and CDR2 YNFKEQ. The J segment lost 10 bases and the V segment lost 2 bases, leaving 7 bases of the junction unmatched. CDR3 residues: CASSQLAGGSPEQFF. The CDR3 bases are TGTGCCAGCAGCCAACTAGCGGGAGGCTCCCCGGAGCAGTTCTTC.

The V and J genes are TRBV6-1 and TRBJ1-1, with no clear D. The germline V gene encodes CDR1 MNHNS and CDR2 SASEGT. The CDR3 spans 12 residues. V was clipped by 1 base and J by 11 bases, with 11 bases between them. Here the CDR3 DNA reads TGTGCCAGCAGTGAAGTTCCCAGGTTGGCTTTCTTT. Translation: CASSEVPRLAFF.

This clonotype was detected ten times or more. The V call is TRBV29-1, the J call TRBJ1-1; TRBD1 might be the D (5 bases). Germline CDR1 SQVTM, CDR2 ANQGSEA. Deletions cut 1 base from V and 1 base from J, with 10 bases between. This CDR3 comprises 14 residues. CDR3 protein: CSVEVQGTNTEAFF. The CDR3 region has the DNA TGCAGCGTTGAAGTCCAGGGCACGAACACTGAAGCTTTCTTT.

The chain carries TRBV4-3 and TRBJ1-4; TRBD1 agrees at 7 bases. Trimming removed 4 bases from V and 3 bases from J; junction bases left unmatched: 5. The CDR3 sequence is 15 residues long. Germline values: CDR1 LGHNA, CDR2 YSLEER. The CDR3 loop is CASSRIGTANEKLFF. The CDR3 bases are TGCGCCAGCAGCCGCATCGGGACAGCTAATGAAAAACTGTTTTTT.

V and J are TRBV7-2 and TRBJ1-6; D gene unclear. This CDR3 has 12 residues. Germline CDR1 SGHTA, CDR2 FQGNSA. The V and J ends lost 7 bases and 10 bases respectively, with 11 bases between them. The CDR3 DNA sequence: TGTGCCAGCAAACTAACCCACTCACCCCTCCACTTT. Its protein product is CASKLTHSPLHF.

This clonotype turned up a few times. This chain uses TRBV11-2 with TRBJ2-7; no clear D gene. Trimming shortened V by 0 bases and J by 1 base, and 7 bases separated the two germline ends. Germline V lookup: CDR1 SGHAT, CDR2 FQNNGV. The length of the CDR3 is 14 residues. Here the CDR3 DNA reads TGTGCCAGCAGCTTAGATGCCTGGTCCTACGAGCAGTACTTC. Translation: CASSLDAWSYEQYF.

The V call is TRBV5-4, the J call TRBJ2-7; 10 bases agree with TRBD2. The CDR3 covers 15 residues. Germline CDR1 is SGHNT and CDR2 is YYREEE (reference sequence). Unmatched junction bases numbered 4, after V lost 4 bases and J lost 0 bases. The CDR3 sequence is CASSESGGASYEQYF. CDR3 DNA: TGTGCCAGCAGCGAAAGCGGGGGGGCCTCCTACGAGCAGTACTTC.

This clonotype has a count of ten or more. The CDR3 here is CSVERHPASDTQYF. The CDR3 coding sequence is TGCAGCGTTGAGCGACATCCGGCCTCAGATACGCAGTATTTT. V usage is TRBV29-1 and J usage is TRBJ2-3; D is uncertain. Germline V gene data show CDR1 as SQVTM and CDR2 as ANQGSEA. Trimming took off 3 bases at V and 4 bases at J, with 14 bases between the two ends. CDR3 length: 14 residues.

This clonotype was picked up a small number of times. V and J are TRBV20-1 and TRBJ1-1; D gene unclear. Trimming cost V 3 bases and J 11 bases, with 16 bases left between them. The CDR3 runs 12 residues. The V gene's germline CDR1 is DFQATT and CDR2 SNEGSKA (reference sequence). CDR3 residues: CSARVAGRPAFF. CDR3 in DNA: TGCAGTGCTAGGGTCGCCGGGCGGCCGGCTTTCTTT.

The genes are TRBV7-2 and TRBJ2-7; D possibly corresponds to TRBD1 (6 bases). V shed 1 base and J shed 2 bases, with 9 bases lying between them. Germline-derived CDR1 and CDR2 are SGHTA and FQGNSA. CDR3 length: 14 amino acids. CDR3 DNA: TGTGCCAGCAGCTTAGGTTGGGGGCCCTACGAGCAGTACTTC. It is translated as CASSLGWGPYEQYF.

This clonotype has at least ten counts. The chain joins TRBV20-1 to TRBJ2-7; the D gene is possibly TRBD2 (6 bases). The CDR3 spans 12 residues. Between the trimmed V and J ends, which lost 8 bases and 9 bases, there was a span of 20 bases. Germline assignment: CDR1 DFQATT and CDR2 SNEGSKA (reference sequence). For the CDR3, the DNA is TGCAGTACATACAGACCGGGAGCGGGGCAGTACTTC. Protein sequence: CSTYRPGAGQYF.

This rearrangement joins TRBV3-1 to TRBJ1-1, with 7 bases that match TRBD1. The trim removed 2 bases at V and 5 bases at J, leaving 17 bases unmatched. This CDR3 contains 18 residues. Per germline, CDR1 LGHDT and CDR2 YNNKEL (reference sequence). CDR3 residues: CASSQFGQTGVTRTEAFF. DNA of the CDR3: TGTGCCAGCAGCCAATTCGGACAAACAGGGGTCACTCGGACTGAAGCTTTCTTT.

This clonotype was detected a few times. Written as DNA, the CDR3 is TGTGCCAGCAGCTTAAGCCAAAATGAAAAACTGTTTTTT. Protein sequence: CASSLSQNEKLFF. The rearrangement links TRBV7-2 to TRBJ1-4; D call uncertain. This CDR3 has 13 residues. The ends were cut back, 2 bases at V and 5 bases at J, with 6 bases in the middle. Germline CDR1 SGHTA, CDR2 FQGNSA. The full variable domain, rest sourced from reference TRBV7-2 and TRBJ1-4, is GAGVSQSPSNKVTEKGKDVELRCDPISGHTALYWYRQSLGQGLEFLIYFQGNSAPDKSGLPSDRFSAERTGGSVSTLTIQRTQQEDSAVYLCASSLSQNEKLFFGSGTQLSVL.

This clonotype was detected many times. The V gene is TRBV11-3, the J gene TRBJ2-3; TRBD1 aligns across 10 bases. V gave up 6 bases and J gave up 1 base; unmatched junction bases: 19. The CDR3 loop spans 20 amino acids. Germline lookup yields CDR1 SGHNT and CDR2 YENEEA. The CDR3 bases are TGTGCCAGCAGTTCTCCCCCGGCATGGGACAGGGGAGGGGGCACAGATACGCAGTATTTT. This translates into CASSSPPAWDRGGGTDTQYF.

For the CDR3, the DNA is TGCAGTGCCCTCCAAGGGTATGGTGAAGCTTTCTTT. Amino acid sequence: CSALQGYGEAFF. The chain recombines TRBV20-1 with TRBJ1-1; no firm D call. Germline V gives CDR1 DFQATT, CDR2 SNEGSKA (reference sequence). V was pared by 6 bases and J by 7 bases, with 15 bases between. The CDR3 runs 12 residues.

The DNA of the CDR3 is TGTGCCAGCAGCCCAGACGGGGGTGAGCAGTTCTTC. Residues: CASSPDGGEQFF. This chain connects TRBV11-3 to TRBJ2-1, with D perhaps matching TRBD2 (6 bases). This CDR3 has 12 amino acids. Germline V CDR1 and CDR2: SGHNT, YENEEA. Trimming removed 5 bases from V and 9 bases from J, with 11 bases in between.

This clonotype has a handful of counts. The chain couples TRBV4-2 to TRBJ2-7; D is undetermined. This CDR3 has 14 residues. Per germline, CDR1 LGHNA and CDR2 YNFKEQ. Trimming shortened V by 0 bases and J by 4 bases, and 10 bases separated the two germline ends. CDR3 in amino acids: CASSQDMRKYEQYF. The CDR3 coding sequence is TGTGCCAGCAGCCAAGATATGAGGAAATACGAGCAGTACTTC.

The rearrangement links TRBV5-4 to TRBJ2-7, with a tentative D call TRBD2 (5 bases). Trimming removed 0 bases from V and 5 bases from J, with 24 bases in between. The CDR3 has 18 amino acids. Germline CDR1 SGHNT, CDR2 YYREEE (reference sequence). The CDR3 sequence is CASSLGPRRSLDVHEQYF. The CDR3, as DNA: TGTGCCAGCAGCTTGGGACCCCGGAGGAGCCTAGACGTCCACGAGCAGTACTTC.

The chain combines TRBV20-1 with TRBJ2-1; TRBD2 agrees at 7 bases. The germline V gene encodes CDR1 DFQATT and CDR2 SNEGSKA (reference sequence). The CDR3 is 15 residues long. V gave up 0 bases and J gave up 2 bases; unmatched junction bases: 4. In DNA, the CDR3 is TGCAGTGCTAGAGATGGGAGGGACCCCTACAATGAGCAGTTCTTC. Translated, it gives CSARDGRDPYNEQFF.